What follows are 25 T cell receptor beta chains derived from one specimen sequenced in a study of OX40 agonist ivuxolimab in advanced cancers. Assay: immunoSEQ multiplex PCR; the TCRdb copy retains only in-frame clones and omits some. The table lists tens of thousands of clones, 70% to 90% of them singletons, with about 0.25% in the top ten. The sample consisted of CD4+ or CD8+ T cells sorted from blood, taken in a trial of the OX40 agonist ivuxolimab. These receptors were obtained from an adult with an advanced solid tumor such as melanoma, head and neck, liver or kidney cancer.

The V gene is TRBV9, the J gene TRBJ2-7; 9 nucleotides agree with TRBD1. The V segment lost 3 bases and the J segment 4 bases; nucleotides outside the gene matches: 8. CDR1 is SGDLS and CDR2 is YYNGEE in the germline V gene. The CDR3 covers 15 residues. CDR3 coding DNA: TGTGCCAGCAGCGCTGCCGGGACAGGGCCGTACGAGCAGTACTTC. Residues: CASSAAGTGPYEQYF.

The rearrangement links TRBV13 to TRBJ2-3, with 7 bases matching TRBD2. CDR1 is PRHDT and CDR2 is FYEKMQ in the germline V gene (reference sequence). This CDR3 has 17 residues. The V gene end was trimmed by 5 bases and the J gene end by 2 bases; junction bases not matched to a gene: 13. The CDR3 here is CASSTAPTSWNTDTQYF. The CDR3 nucleotides read TGTGCCAGCAGCACCGCCCCGACTAGCTGGAACACAGATACGCAGTATTTT.

V and J are TRBV28 and TRBJ2-7, with unresolved D. CDR3 length: 12 residues. Looked up from germline, CDR1 is MDHEN and CDR2 is SYDVKM. Trimming removed 1 base at V and 6 bases at J, with 7 bases between. The CDR3 is CASSLSISEQYF. The CDR3 nucleotides read TGTGCCAGCAGTTTATCCATATCCGAGCAGTACTTC.

This rearrangement joins TRBV27 to TRBJ2-3; D is perhaps TRBD2 (6 bases). Germline-derived CDR1 and CDR2 are MNHEY and SMNVEV (reference sequence). Trimming removed 8 bases at V and 2 bases at J, with 14 bases between. The CDR3 spans 14 residues. CDR3 residues: CASGTSFVTDTQYF. In DNA form, the CDR3 reads TGTGCCAGCGGTACTAGCTTCGTCACAGATACGCAGTATTTT.

The rearrangement uses TRBV7-9 and TRBJ1-1; no reliable D call. The V gene lost 2 bases and the J gene lost 1 base, with 8 bases spanning the gap. Germline CDR1 and CDR2: SEHNR and FQNEAQ (reference sequence). The CDR3 sequence is 14 residues long. The CDR3 loop is CASSLFPGNTEAFF. The CDR3 nucleotides read TGTGCCAGCAGCTTATTCCCAGGGAACACTGAAGCTTTCTTT.

The chain is built from TRBV5-4 and TRBJ2-3; D unresolved. CDR1 and CDR2 (germline): SGHNT, YYREEE (reference sequence). With 4 bases removed from V and 0 bases from J, the gap between germline ends came to 6 bases. This CDR3 has 13 residues. CDR3 sequence: CASSAASTDTQYF. DNA of the CDR3: TGTGCCAGCAGCGCAGCTAGCACAGATACGCAGTATTTT. Filled out from reference TRBV5-4 and TRBJ2-3, the complete variable domain reads ETGVTQSPTHLIKTRGQQVTLRCSSQSGHNTVSWYQQALGQGPQFIFQYYREEENGRGNFPPRFSGLQFPNYSSELNVNALELDDSALYLCASSAASTDTQYFGPGTRLTVL.

The chain combines TRBV27 with TRBJ1-1, with D maybe TRBD1 (5 bases). The V gene lost 5 bases and the J gene lost 1 base, with 17 bases spanning the gap. The CDR3 has 16 amino acids. Germline loops: CDR1 MNHEY, CDR2 SMNVEV (reference sequence). CDR3 sequence (DNA): TGTGCCAGCAGTCGGACCTGGGACGGAAGGAACACTGAAGCTTTCTTT. As protein: CASSRTWDGRNTEAFF.

This chain links TRBV29-1 with TRBJ2-1, with TRBD1 as a possible D gene (5 bases). Trimming stripped 3 bases from V and 7 bases from J, with 13 bases between. Germline V gene lookup returns CDR1 SQVTM and CDR2 ANQGSEA. The CDR3 has 13 amino acids. The CDR3, as DNA: TGCAGCGTTGATCTTCGGCAGGGTAATGAGCAGTTCTTC. Residues: CSVDLRQGNEQFF.

This clone was detected once. J is TRBJ2-2 and V is TRBV19; D is uncertain. The V and J ends lost 3 bases and 4 bases respectively, with 9 bases between them. Germline assignment: CDR1 LNHDA and CDR2 SQIVND (reference sequence). This CDR3 region has 14 residues. CDR3 loop: CASSISHLTGELFF. The DNA of the CDR3 is TGTGCCAGTAGTATTTCCCATCTCACCGGGGAGCTGTTTTTT.

The chain has TRBV29-1 and TRBJ1-4; D remains unclear. V lost 6 bases, J lost 7 bases, and 15 bases lay in between. The length of the CDR3 is 13 residues. In germline, CDR1 is SQVTM, CDR2 ANQGSEA. The CDR3 protein is CSVAQAVGEKLFF. The CDR3 DNA follows: TGCAGCGTCGCCCAGGCCGTCGGTGAAAAACTGTTTTTT.

J is TRBJ2-1 and V is TRBV14; D not certain. V was cut by 6 bases and J by 6 bases, with 9 bases left in between. The CDR3 totals 12 residues. Per the germline V gene, CDR1 is SGHDN and CDR2 is FVKESK. The chain's CDR3 is CASSPDFNEQFF. The CDR3 DNA reads as TGTGCCAGCAGTCCAGACTTCAATGAGCAGTTCTTC. The entire variable domain, with the rest obtained from reference TRBV14 and TRBJ2-1, is as follows: EAGVTQFPSHSVIEKGQTVTLRCDPISGHDNLYWYRRVMGKEIKFLLHFVKESKQDESGMPNNRFLAERTGGTYSTLKVQPAELEDSGVYFCASSPDFNEQFFGPGTRLTVL.

The chain uses TRBV7-2 and TRBJ2-1; 9 nucleotides match TRBD2. Losses at the gene ends were 3 bases for V and 4 bases for J; bases not matched to a gene: 7. This CDR3 spans 16 amino acids. Germline values: CDR1 SGHTA, CDR2 FQGNSA. In DNA form, the CDR3 reads TGTGCCAGCAGCTTGGAGGCGGGAGGGTTATACAATGAGCAGTTCTTC. Encoded protein: CASSLEAGGLYNEQFF.

The CDR3 DNA is TGTGCCAGCAGTTTGGACGGCGGCAATCAGCCCCAGCATTTT. This codes for CASSLDGGNQPQHF. V usage is TRBV27 and J usage is TRBJ1-5; D gene uncertain. The V end was cut by 3 bases, the J end by 2 bases, with 8 bases between. Germline V gives CDR1 MNHEY, CDR2 SMNVEV (reference sequence). The CDR3 spans 14 residues.

V usage is TRBV18 and J usage is TRBJ2-1; 10 nucleotides match TRBD1. Germline V gene sequence: CDR1 KGHSH, CDR2 LQKENI. This CDR3 spans 15 amino acids. J was trimmed by 6 bases and V by 5 bases; bases with no gene match: 7. CDR3 DNA: TGTGCCAGCTCATCGGGCGGGACAGGGGTCAATGAGCAGTTCTTC. It is translated as CASSSGGTGVNEQFF.

CDR3 nucleotides: TGTGCCAGTTGTAAACTCCGGGACAGGGAGAACTATGGCTACACCTTC. This sequence encodes CASCKLRDRENYGYTF. The chain employs TRBV19 and TRBJ1-2, with 9 bases matching TRBD1. The CDR3 has 16 residues. Germline V gene data show CDR1 as LNHDA and CDR2 as SQIVND (reference sequence). V lost 8 bases to trimming and J lost 2 bases; unmatched junction nucleotides: 12.

The J gene is TRBJ2-1, the V gene TRBV28; D possibly corresponds to TRBD2 (7 bases). This CDR3 has 17 amino acids. Germline lookup yields CDR1 MDHEN and CDR2 SYDVKM. The ends were cut back, 2 bases at V and 3 bases at J, with 17 bases in the middle. The CDR3 DNA reads TGTGCCAGCAGTTTAGGGGCGGGGGCAGGGGTCTACAATGAGCAGTTCTTC. Its translation is CASSLGAGAGVYNEQFF.

V is TRBV27 and J is TRBJ2-7; a weak D match, TRBD2 (6 bases). The CDR3 contains 13 residues. CDR1 is MNHEY and CDR2 is SMNVEV in the germline V gene (reference sequence). Trimming pared 5 bases from V and 4 bases from J, leaving 12 bases between. The CDR3 DNA sequence: TGTGCCAGCAGTGAGCGGGCCCAGTACGAGCAGTACTTC. Translated, it gives CASSERAQYEQYF.

This sequence joins TRBV19 and TRBJ2-5, with TRBD1 matching 11 bases. Germline trimming cut 4 bases from V and 7 bases from J; bases unmatched to any gene: 8. The CDR3 contains 15 residues. Germline CDR1 is LNHDA and CDR2 is SQIVND (reference sequence). CDR3 amino acids: CASSTTPGQGGTQYF. The DNA of the CDR3 is TGTGCCAGTAGTACAACACCGGGACAGGGGGGGACCCAGTACTTC. Complete variable domain (other parts from reference TRBV19 and TRBJ2-5): DGGITQSPKYLFRKEGQNVTLSCEQNLNHDAMYWYRQDPGQGLRLIYYSQIVNDFQKGDIAEGYSVSREKKESFPLTVTSAQKNPTAFYLCASSTTPGQGGTQYFGPGTRLLVL.

V and J are TRBV28 and TRBJ2-3; 8 nucleotides match TRBD1. Germline CDR1 MDHEN, CDR2 SYDVKM. This CDR3 is built from 17 residues. J gave up 1 base and V 6 bases, and 12 bases lay outside the gene matches. This chain's CDR3 is CASSRQGDRRRTDTQYF. The CDR3 nucleotides are TGTGCCAGCAGCCGTCAGGGGGACAGGCGACGCACAGATACGCAGTATTTT.

The rearrangement links TRBV29-1 to TRBJ1-2, with 9 bases matching TRBD1. With 1 base clipped from V and 8 bases from J, the junction kept 11 bases outside the gene matches. Germline CDR1 is SQVTM and CDR2 is ANQGSEA. The CDR3 is 15 amino acids. In DNA form, the CDR3 reads TGCAGCGTTGAAGTCTGGGGACAGGGTTTAGAAGGCTACACCTTC. Translating gives CSVEVWGQGLEGYTF.

The chain is built from TRBV15 and TRBJ2-1; D uncertain. This CDR3 spans 15 amino acids. CDR1 is LNHNV, CDR2 YYDKDF, per germline (reference sequence). Trimming stripped 5 bases from V and 6 bases from J, with 17 bases between. In nucleotides, the CDR3 is TGTGCCACCAGCCCCCAGCGACTGCCCCTCAATGAGCAGTTCTTC. Amino acids: CATSPQRLPLNEQFF.

The rearrangement joins TRBV27 to TRBJ1-5; the D gene is possibly TRBD1 (6 bases). The germline V gene encodes CDR1 MNHEY and CDR2 SMNVEV (reference sequence). The CDR3 length is 14 residues. The V gene lost 6 bases and the J gene lost 4 bases, with 13 bases spanning the gap. CDR3 in amino acids: CASRGRGGNQPQHF. The CDR3 nucleotides are TGTGCCAGCAGGGGACGAGGGGGGAATCAGCCCCAGCATTTT.

This clone has only one observation. CDR3 region: CASSTNSGTMSGNTIYF. CDR3 nucleotide sequence: TGTGCCAGTAGTACGAACTCCGGGACAATGTCTGGAAACACCATATATTTT. The chain is built from TRBV19 and TRBJ1-3; TRBD1 is a possible D gene (6 bases). CDR1 is LNHDA, CDR2 SQIVND, per germline (reference sequence). This CDR3 region has 17 residues. The V end lost 4 bases, the J end lost 1 base, and 17 bases lay between the germline ends. Full variable domain (rest looked up from reference TRBV19 and TRBJ1-3): DGGITQSPKYLFRKEGQNVTLSCEQNLNHDAMYWYRQDPGQGLRLIYYSQIVNDFQKGDIAEGYSVSREKKESFPLTVTSAQKNPTAFYLCASSTNSGTMSGNTIYFGEGSWLTVV.

The chain couples TRBV7-9 to TRBJ2-5; D tentatively reads TRBD1 or TRBD2 (6 bases each). Germline V gene sequence: CDR1 SEHNR, CDR2 FQNEAQ (reference sequence). The CDR3 runs to 18 residues. Trimming took 5 bases from V and 5 from J, leaving 27 bases between them. The chain's CDR3 is CASSPSRLDRKIEETQYF. DNA of the CDR3: TGTGCCAGCAGCCCCTCGAGACTAGACAGGAAAATAGAGGAGACCCAGTACTTC. Using reference TRBV7-9 and TRBJ2-5 for the parts outside the CDR3, the full variable domain is DTGVSQNPRHKITKRGQNVTFRCDPISEHNRLYWYRQTLGQGPEFLTYFQNEAQLEKSRLLSDRFSAERPKGSFSTLEIQRTEQGDSAMYLCASSPSRLDRKIEETQYFGPGTRLLVL.

This clone has more than one count but fewer than ten. J is TRBJ1-1 and V is TRBV9, with D perhaps matching TRBD1 (5 bases). The CDR3 is 14 amino acids. The V end was cut by 4 bases, the J end by 2 bases, with 12 bases between. The V gene's germline CDR1 is SGDLS and CDR2 YYNGEE. CDR3 in amino acids: CASSLGPSNTEAFF. In DNA form, the CDR3 reads TGTGCCAGCAGCCTGGGACCATCCAACACTGAAGCTTTCTTT. Drawing the rest from reference TRBV9 and TRBJ1-1, the complete variable domain is DSGVTQTPKHLITATGQRVTLRCSPRSGDLSVYWYQQSLDQGLQFLIQYYNGEERAKGNILERFSAQQFPDLHSELNLSSLELGDSALYFCASSLGPSNTEAFFGQGTRLTVV.